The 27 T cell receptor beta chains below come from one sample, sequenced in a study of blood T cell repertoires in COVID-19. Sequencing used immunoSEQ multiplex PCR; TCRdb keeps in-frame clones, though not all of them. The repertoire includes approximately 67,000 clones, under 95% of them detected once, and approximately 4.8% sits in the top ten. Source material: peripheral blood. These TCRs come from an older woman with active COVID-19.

The chain's CDR3 is CASRVIGSSGNTIYF. CDR3 in DNA: TGTGCCAGCAGGGTTATTGGGAGCTCTGGAAACACCATATATTTT. The J gene is TRBJ1-3, the V gene TRBV6-5; D gene unclear. The CDR3 covers 15 residues. The germline gives CDR1 MNHEY, CDR2 SVGAGI. Trimming took off 6 bases at V and 0 bases at J, with 12 bases between the two ends.

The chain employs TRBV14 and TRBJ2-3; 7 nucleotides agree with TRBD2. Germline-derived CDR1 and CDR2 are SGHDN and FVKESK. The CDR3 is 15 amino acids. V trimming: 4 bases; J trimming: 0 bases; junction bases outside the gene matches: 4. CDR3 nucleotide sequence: TGTGCCAGCAGCCCCAGCGGGATTAGCACAGATACGCAGTATTTT. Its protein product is CASSPSGISTDTQYF.

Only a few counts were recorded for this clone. The CDR3 loop reads CASSLIAGGETQYF. In nucleotides, the CDR3 is TGTGCCAGCAGTTTAATAGCGGGAGGGGAGACCCAGTACTTC. J is TRBJ2-5 and V is TRBV27; 11 bases match TRBD2. The length of the CDR3 is 14 residues. V was pared by 2 bases and J by 5 bases, with 1 base of the junction left unmatched. Germline V lookup: CDR1 MNHEY, CDR2 SMNVEV (reference sequence).

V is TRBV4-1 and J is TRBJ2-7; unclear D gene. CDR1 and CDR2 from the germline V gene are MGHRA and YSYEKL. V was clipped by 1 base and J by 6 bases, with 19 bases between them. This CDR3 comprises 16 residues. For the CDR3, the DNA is TGCGCCAGCAGCCAAGGGATCTTCCGAGACACCGGCGAGCAGTACTTC. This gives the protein CASSQGIFRDTGEQYF.

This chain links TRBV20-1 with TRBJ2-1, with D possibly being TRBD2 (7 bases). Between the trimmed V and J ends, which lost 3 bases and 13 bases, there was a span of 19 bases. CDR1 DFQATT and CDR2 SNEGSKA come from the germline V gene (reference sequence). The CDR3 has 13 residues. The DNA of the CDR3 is TGCAGTGCTAGTCGGCTAGGGGGGGATATTCAGTTCTTC. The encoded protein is CSASRLGGDIQFF.

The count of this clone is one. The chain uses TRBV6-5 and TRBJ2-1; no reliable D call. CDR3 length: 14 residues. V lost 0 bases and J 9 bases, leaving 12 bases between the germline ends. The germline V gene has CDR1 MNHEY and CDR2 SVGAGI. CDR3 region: CASSYSPAQPEQFF. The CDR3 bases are TGTGCCAGCAGTTACTCCCCAGCACAGCCTGAGCAGTTCTTC.

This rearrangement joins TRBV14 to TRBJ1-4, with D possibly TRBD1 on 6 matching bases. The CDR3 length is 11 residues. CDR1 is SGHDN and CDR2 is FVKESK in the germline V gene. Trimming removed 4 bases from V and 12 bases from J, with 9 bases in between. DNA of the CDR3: TGTGCCAGCAGCCTCTCAGGGGAACTGTTTTTT. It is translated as CASSLSGELFF.

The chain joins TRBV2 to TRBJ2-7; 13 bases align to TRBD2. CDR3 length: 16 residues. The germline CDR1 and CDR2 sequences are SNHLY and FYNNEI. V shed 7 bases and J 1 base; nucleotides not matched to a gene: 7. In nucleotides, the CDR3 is TGTGCCAGCACAGGACTAGCGGGAGTCTTATCCTACGAGCAGTACTTC. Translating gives CASTGLAGVLSYEQYF.

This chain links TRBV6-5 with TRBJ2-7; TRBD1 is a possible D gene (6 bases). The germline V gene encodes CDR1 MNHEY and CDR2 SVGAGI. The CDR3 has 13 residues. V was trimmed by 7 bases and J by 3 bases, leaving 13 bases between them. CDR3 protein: CASTHRADYEQYF. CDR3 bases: TGTGCCAGCACCCACAGGGCTGACTACGAGCAGTACTTC.

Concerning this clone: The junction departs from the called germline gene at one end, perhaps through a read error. The CDR3 nucleotides read TGTGCTAGCAGCTTATCAGGGGAACAAGAGACCCAGTACTTC. Translated: CASSLSGEQETQYF. The chain has TRBV7-7 and TRBJ2-5; a weak D match, TRBD1 (6 bases). Germline lookup yields CDR1 SSHAT and CDR2 FNYEAQ (reference sequence). The CDR3 consists of 14 residues.

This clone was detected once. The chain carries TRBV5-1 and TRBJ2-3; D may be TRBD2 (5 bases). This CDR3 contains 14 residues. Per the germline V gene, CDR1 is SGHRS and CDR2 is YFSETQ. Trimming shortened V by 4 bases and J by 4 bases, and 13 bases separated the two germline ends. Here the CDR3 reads CASSHDYSPDTQYF. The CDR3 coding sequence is TGCGCCAGCAGCCACGACTACTCCCCAGATACGCAGTATTTT.

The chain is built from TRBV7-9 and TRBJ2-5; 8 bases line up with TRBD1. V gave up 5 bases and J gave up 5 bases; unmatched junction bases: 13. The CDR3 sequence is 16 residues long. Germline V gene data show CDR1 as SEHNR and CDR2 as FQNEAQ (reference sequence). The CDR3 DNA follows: TGTGCCAGCAGCCGGACCGAACCAGGGGGCTGGGAGACCCAGTACTTC. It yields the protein CASSRTEPGGWETQYF.

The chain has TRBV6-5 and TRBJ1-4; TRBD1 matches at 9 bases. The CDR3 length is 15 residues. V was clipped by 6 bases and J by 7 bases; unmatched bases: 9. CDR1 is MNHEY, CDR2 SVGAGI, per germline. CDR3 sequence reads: CASRTGTGYGEKLFF. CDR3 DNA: TGTGCCAGCAGGACCGGGACAGGGTACGGTGAAAAACTGTTTTTT.

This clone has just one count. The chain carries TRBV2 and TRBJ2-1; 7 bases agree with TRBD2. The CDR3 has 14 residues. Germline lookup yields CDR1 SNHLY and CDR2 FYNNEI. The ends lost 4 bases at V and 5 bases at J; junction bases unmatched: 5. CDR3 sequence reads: CASSVGGTNNEQFF. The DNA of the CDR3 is TGTGCCAGCAGTGTAGGCGGGACTAACAATGAGCAGTTCTTC.

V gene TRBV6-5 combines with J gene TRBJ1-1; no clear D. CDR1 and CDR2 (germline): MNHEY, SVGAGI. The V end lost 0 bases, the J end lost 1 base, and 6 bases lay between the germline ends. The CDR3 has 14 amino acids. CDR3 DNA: TGTGCCAGCAGTTACTCGAGTCGGAACACTGAAGCTTTCTTT. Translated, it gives CASSYSSRNTEAFF.

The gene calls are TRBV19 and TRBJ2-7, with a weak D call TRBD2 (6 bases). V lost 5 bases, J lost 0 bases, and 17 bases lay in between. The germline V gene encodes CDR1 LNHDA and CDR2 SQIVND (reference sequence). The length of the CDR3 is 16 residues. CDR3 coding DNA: TGTGCCAGTAGTGACCCCGGGCGGGGTGCCTCCTACGAGCAGTACTTC. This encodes CASSDPGRGASYEQYF.

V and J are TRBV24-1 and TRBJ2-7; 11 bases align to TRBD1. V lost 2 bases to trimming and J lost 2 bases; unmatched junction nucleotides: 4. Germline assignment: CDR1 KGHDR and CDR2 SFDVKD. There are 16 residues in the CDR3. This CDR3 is CATSDSDRGPTYEQYF. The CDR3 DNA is TGTGCCACCAGTGATTCGGACAGGGGGCCCACCTACGAGCAGTACTTC.

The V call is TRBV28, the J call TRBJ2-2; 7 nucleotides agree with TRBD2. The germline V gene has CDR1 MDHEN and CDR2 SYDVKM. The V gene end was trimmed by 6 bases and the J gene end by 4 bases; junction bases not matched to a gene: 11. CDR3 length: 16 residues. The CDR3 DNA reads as TGTGCCAGCAGGGCCAGGACCGGGGGGTTCACCGGGGAGCTGTTTTTT. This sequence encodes CASRARTGGFTGELFF.

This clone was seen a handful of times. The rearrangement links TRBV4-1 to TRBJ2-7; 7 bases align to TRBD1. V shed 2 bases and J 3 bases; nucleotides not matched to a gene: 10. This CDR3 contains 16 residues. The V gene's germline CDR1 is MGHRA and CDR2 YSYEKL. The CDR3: CASSQFVTGAGYEQYF. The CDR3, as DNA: TGCGCCAGCAGCCAATTCGTAACAGGGGCCGGCTACGAGCAGTACTTC.

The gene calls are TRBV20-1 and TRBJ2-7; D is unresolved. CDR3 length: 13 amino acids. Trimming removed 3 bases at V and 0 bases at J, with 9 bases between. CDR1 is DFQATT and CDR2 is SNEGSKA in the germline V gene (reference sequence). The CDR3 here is CSASSTGSYEQYF. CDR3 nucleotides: TGCAGTGCTAGTTCAACGGGCTCCTACGAGCAGTACTTC.

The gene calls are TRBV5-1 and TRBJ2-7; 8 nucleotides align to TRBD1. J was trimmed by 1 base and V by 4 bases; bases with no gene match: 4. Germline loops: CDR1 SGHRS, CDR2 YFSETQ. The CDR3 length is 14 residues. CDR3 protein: CASSETGGSYEQYF. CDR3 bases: TGCGCCAGCAGCGAAACAGGGGGTTCCTACGAGCAGTACTTC.

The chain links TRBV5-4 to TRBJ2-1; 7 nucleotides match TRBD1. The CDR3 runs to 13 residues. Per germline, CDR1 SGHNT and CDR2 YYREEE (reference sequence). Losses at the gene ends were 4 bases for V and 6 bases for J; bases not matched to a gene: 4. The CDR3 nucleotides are TGTGCCAGCAGCCGTCGACAGGGCAATGAGCAGTTCTTC. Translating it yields CASSRRQGNEQFF.

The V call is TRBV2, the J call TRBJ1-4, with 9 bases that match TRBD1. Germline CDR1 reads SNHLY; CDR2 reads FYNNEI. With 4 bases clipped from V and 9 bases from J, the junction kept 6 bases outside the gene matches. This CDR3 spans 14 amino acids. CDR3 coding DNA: TGTGCCAGCAGTGCCGGGACAGGGAGGCAAAAACTGTTTTTT. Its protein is CASSAGTGRQKLFF.

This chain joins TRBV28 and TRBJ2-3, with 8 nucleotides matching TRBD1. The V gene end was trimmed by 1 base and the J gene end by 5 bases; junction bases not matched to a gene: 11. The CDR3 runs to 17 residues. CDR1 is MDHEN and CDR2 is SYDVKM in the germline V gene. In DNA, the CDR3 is TGTGCCAGCAGTTTATCCTCCGCAGGGGGCCGTCGAGATACGCAGTATTTT. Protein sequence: CASSLSSAGGRRDTQYF.

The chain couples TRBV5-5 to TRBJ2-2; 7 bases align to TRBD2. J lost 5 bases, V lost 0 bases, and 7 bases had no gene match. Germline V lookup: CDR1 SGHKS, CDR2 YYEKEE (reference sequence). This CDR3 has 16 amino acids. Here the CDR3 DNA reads TGTGCCAGCAGCTTGGTTGCGGGAGTTGATACCGGGGAGCTGTTTTTT. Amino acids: CASSLVAGVDTGELFF.

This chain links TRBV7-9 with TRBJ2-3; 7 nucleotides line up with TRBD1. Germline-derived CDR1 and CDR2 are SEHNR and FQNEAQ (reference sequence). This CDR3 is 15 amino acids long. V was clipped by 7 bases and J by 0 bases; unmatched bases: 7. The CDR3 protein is CASITGTASTDTQYF. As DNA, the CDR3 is TGTGCCAGCATTACCGGGACAGCTAGCACAGATACGCAGTATTTT.

This CDR3 reads CASSQRDRANTEAFF. The CDR3 DNA follows: TGTGCCAGCAGCCAACGGGACAGGGCGAACACTGAAGCTTTCTTT. V usage is TRBV16 and J usage is TRBJ1-1; TRBD1 matches 9 bases. Germline V CDR1 and CDR2: KGHSY, FQNENV. J gave up 1 base and V 2 bases, and 2 bases lay outside the gene matches. The CDR3 totals 15 residues.